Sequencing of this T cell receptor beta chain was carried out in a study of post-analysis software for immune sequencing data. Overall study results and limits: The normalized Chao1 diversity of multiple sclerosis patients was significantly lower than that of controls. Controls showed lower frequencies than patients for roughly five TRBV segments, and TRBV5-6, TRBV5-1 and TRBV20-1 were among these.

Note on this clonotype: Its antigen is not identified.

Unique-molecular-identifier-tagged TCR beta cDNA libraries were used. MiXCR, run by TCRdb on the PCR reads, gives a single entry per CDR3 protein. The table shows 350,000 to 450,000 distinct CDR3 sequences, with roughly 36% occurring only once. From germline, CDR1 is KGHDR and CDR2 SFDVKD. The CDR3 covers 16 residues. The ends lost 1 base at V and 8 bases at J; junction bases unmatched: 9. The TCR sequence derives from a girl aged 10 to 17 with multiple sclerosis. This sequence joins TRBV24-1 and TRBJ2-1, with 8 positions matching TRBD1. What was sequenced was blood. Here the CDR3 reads CATSDLGQGARDEQFF. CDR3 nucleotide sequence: TGTGCCACCAGTGATTTAGGTCAGGGGGCGCGGGATGAGCAGTTCTTC.